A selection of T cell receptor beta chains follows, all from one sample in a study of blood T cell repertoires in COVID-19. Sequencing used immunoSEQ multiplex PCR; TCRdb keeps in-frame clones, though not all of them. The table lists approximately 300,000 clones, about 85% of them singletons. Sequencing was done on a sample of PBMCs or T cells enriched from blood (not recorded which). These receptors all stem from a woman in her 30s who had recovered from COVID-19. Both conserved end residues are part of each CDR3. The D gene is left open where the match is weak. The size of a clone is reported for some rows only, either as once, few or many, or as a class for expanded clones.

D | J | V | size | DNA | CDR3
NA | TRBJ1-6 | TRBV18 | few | TGTGCCAGCTCACCAATAAATTTTCATAATTCACCCCTCCACTTT | CASSPINFHNSPLHF
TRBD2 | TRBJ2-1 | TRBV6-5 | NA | TGTGCCAGCAGTTCCCTCGGCGGGGGATCCTTGGGTGAGCAGTTCTTC | CASSSLGGGSLGEQFF
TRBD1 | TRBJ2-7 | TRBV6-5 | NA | TGTGCCAGCAGTTCTCTGGCGGGACAGGGGTTATACGAGCAGTACTTC | CASSSLAGQGLYEQYF
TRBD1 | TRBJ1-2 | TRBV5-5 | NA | TGTGCCAGCAGCGGAGACAGGGGGCGCGGTGGCTACACCTTC | CASSGDRGRGGYTF
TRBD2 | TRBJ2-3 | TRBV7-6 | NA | TGTGCCAGCAGCCTCCCTAGCGGGGGCCGCACAGATACGCAGTATTTT | CASSLPSGGRTDTQYF
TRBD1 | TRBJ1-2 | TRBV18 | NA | TGTGCCAGCTCACCACTGGGGACAGGGAATGACTATGGCTACACCTTC | CASSPLGTGNDYGYTF
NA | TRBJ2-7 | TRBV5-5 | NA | TGTGCCAGCAGCTTGGTGTTGGCCATCCCGCGGCTCGAGCAGTACTTC | CASSLVLAIPRLEQYF
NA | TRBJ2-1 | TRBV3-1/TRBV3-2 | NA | TGTGCCAGCAGCCAAGAAGGAGGTATCAATGAGCAGTTCTTC | CASSQEGGINEQFF
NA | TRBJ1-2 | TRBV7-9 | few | TGTGCCAGCAGCTTAGCAGGAGGGAAGAATTATGGCTACACCTTC | CASSLAGGKNYGYTF
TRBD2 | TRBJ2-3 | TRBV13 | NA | TGTGCCAGCAGCTTAGGGGGCGGGGGTACAGATACGCAGTATTTT | CASSLGGGGTDTQYF
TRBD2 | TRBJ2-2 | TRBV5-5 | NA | TGTGCCAGCAGCTTGGCCGTTCTAGCGGGGAGGACCGGGGAGCTGTTTTTT | CASSLAVLAGRTGELFF
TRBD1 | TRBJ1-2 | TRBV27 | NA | TGTGCCAGCAAATTATCCGGGACAGGAGGAGGCTACACCTTC | CASKLSGTGGGYTF
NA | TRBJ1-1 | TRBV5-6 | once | TGTGCCAGCAGCTTGAACCAGGGGTGGTACACTGAAGCTTTCTTT | CASSLNQGWYTEAFF
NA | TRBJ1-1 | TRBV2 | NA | TGTGCCAGCAGGGGGAGGGCTGAAGCTTTCTTT | CASRGRAEAFF
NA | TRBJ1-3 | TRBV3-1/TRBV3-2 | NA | TGTGCCAGCAGCCAGAAAGATCAGGGAGGGTTCTCTGGAAACACCATATATTTT | CASSQKDQGGFSGNTIYF
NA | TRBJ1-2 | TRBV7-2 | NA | TGTGCCAGCAGCCCGGCACACAGGGCCTATGGCTACACCTTC | CASSPAHRAYGYTF
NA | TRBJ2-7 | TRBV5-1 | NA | TGCGCCAGCAGCTTGGATATCTCCTACGAGCAGTACTTC | CASSLDISYEQYF
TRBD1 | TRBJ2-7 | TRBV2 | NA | TGTGCCAGCAGTGTGGACAGGGGACACTCGGAGCAGTACTTC | CASSVDRGHSEQYF
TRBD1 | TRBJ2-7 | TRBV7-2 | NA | TGTGCCAGCAGCTTAGCCAGGACAGGGTCCGAGCAGTACTTC | CASSLARTGSEQYF
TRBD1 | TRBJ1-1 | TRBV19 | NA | TGTGCCAGTAGTCAGACAGGGGGCTCTAACGCTGAAGCTTTCTTT | CASSQTGGSNAEAFF
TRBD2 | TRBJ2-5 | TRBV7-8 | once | TGTGCCAGCAGCTTAGAATTTAGCGGGGGTGTAAACCAAGAGACCCAGTACTTC | CASSLEFSGGVNQETQYF
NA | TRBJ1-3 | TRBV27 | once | TGTGCCAGCAGTCGTAACTCTGGAAACACCATATATTTT | CASSRNSGNTIYF
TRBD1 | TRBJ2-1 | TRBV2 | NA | TGTGCCAGTCAGAAGGACAGGGGGGCTGGTAGCGCCACCTACAATGAGCAGTTCTTC | CASQKDRGAGSATYNEQFF
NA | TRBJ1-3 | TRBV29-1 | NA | TGCAGCGTTGAAGGGAGGGGATCGGCTGGAAACACCATATATTTT | CSVEGRGSAGNTIYF
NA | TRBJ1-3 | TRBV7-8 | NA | TGTGCCAGCAGCTCCAGGGGCTCTGGAAACACCATATATTTT | CASSSRGSGNTIYF
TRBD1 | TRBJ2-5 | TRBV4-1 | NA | TGCGCCAGCAGCGCACAGGGGTCAGGAGAGACCCAGTACTTC | CASSAQGSGETQYF
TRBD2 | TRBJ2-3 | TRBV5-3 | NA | TGTGCCAGAAGCACGAGCCCTAGCGGAGGGACAGATACGCAGTATTTT | CARSTSPSGGTDTQYF
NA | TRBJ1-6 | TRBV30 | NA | TGTGCCTGGAGTGTACGGAGGGATAATTCACCCCTCCACTTT | CAWSVRRDNSPLHF
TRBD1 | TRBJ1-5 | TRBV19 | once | TGTGCCAGTAGTCCACCAGGGGGCTGGGGTAATCAGCCCCAGCATTTT | CASSPPGGWGNQPQHF
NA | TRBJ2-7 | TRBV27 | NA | TGTGCCAGCAGTTTCGTCCAGGGGTTCAAGGAGCAGTACTTC | CASSFVQGFKEQYF
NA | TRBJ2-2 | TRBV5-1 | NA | TGCGCCAGCAGGCCTAACACAGGGACCGGGGAGCTGTTTTTT | CASRPNTGTGELFF
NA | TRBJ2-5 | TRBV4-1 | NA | TGCGCCAGCAGCCACTACCTGACCCGGGGCCAAGAGACCCAGTACTTC | CASSHYLTRGQETQYF
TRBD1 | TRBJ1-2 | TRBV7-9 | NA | TGTGCCAGCAGCCCTCCTACAGGGGACGTTAACTATGGCTACACCTTC | CASSPPTGDVNYGYTF